The 3 T cell receptor beta chains reported below all come from one sample, sequenced in a study of T cell changes during pregnancy in multiple sclerosis. Produced via immunoSEQ multiplex PCR; TCRdb's table is partial and in-frame only. The sample includes 60,000 or so clones, around 90% seen only once; the top ten take about 0.85%. Specimen: peripheral blood, collected before pregnancy. The source of these receptors is a female donor with multiple sclerosis, enrolled in a pregnancy study.

The chain combines TRBV5-6 with TRBJ2-7, with 8 bases matching TRBD1. The CDR3 has 14 amino acids. CDR1 is SGHDT and CDR2 is YYEEEE in the germline V gene. Trimming at V came to 4 bases and at J to 1 base, leaving 4 bases not matched to a gene. CDR3 nucleotide sequence: TGTGCCAGCAGCACACGGACAGGGTCCTACGAGCAGTACTTC. Amino acids: CASSTRTGSYEQYF.

The J gene is TRBJ2-1, the V gene TRBV9; 7 nucleotides align to TRBD1. The CDR3 is 19 amino acids. The V gene end was trimmed by 4 bases and the J gene end by 0 bases; junction bases not matched to a gene: 16. Germline loops: CDR1 SGDLS, CDR2 YYNGEE. In nucleotides, the CDR3 is TGTGCCAGCAGCCCACCCGAAACGACCGGGACAGCCTCCTACAATGAGCAGTTCTTC. Translation: CASSPPETTGTASYNEQFF.

The chain carries TRBV2 and TRBJ1-2, with D possibly TRBD1 on 6 matching bases. From germline, CDR1 is SNHLY and CDR2 FYNNEI. This CDR3 contains 14 residues. Trimming took 6 bases from V and 4 from J, leaving 15 bases between them. The CDR3 coding sequence is TGTGCCAGCAGAGGGCCACAGGGTGGCTATGGCTACACCTTC. This codes for CASRGPQGGYGYTF. Full variable domain (outside the CDR3, taken from reference TRBV2 and TRBJ1-2): EPEVTQTPSHQVTQMGQEVILRCVPISNHLYFYWYRQILGQKVEFLVSFYNNEISEKSEIFDDQFSVERPDGSNFTLKIRSTKLEDSAMYFCASRGPQGGYGYTFGSGTRLTVV.